This T cell receptor beta chain emerged from a study of blood T cell repertoires in COVID-19 (dated by TCRdb to 2020 to 2022). Background on the whole study: Samples covering the acute and convalescent phases of COVID-19 were provided by collaborators in the United States, Italy and Spain. The prospective study material was composed of cDNA or gDNA derived from T cells, B-cell-depleted T cells, or PBMCs. Deeply sampled blood TCRbeta repertoires from subjects exposed to, actively infected with, or recovered from COVID-19 were included in the dataset. A freely available public database, intended as a resource for researchers studying the immune response to SARS-CoV-2, is where the repertoires were released. Samples were obtained from the ongoing ImmuneRACE study (first 160 participants) and from 1,000 to 1,500 subjects provided by 6 global collaborators. Nearly every sample came with metadata listing a de-identified subject ID, COVID-19 status, age in years and sex. Where available, HLA class I and class II types were taken from metadata supplied by the sample provider and were not determined by assay-based typing.

The germline V gene provides CDR1 MNHEY and CDR2 SVGAGI. A distance of 14 bases separates the germline ends of V and J, which lose 10 bases and 2 bases respectively. From cysteine to phenylalanine, the CDR3 is 13 amino acids long. Only the CDR3 region is kept as DNA, spanning 39 bases read in frame from base 1. Each collaborating institution followed its own protocols to collect whole blood in K2EDTA tubes. For TCRbeta analysis, collaborator samples were shipped as frozen whole blood, as isolated PBMCs, or as DNA extracted from either sample type. TCRbeta CDR3 regions were amplified from genomic DNA using the immunoSEQ Assay, a bias-controlled multiplex PCR. In the authors' own workflow: Within the assay, amplification of reference gene primers was used to estimate how many nucleated cells each sample contained. To quantify the absolute abundance of each unique TCRbeta CDR3 rearrangement, sequence reads were collapsed and filtered. For each sample, productive Simpson clonality was calculated by taking the square root of Simpson's diversity index across productive rearrangements. TCRdb took this table from immuneACCESS and kept in-frame rearrangements with V and J called. Such tables lack part of the clones; where checked against another copy, unresolved V genes explain under half of the gap, and the rest is unexplained. The V and J calls and the clone size are those of that table, but D and trimming were determined from the DNA. The sample table lists approximately 180,000 clones, approximately 86% of them with a count of one. 1.6% of the sample comes from the top ten.

This clone was seen more than once but under ten times. Its antigen has not been determined. Within one base of it there is no much larger clone, and no base qualities were kept. Results the study describes overall, beyond this receptor: The quantity of clinical and demographic metadata differed by source and by participant and was supplied without curation.

The receptor's source is a woman between 50 and 59 years old with acute or convalescent COVID-19. The sequence joins TRBV6-5 to TRBJ1-2; the D gene is possibly TRBD1, with 5 bases matching. The sample taken for sequencing was peripheral blood. CDR3 protein: CATQGPLNYGYTF. The nucleotides are TGTGCCACCCAGGGCCCGCTAAACTATGGCTACACCTTC.